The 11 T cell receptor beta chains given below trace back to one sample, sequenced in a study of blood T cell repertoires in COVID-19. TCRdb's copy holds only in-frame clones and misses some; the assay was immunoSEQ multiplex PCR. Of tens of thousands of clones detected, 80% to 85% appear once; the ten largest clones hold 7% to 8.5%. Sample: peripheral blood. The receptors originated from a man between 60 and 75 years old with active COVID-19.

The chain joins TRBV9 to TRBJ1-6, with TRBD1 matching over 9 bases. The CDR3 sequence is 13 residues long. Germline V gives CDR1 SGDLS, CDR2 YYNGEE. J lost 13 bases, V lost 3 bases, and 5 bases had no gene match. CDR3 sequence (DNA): TGTGCCAGCAGCGCGAGGGACAGGGAGCCCCTCCACTTT. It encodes CASSARDREPLHF.

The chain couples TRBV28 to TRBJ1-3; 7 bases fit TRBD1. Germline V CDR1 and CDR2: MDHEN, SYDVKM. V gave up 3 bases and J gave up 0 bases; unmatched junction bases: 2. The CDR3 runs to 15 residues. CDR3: CASSLGQRSGNTIYF. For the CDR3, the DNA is TGTGCCAGCAGTTTGGGACAGCGCTCTGGAAACACCATATATTTT.

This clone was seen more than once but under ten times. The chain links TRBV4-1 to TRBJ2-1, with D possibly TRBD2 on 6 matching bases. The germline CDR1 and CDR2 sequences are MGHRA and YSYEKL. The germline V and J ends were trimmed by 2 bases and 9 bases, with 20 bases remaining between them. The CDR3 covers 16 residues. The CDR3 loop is CASSQPPGLGTREQFF. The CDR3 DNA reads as TGCGCCAGCAGCCAACCACCGGGACTGGGGACCCGTGAGCAGTTCTTC.

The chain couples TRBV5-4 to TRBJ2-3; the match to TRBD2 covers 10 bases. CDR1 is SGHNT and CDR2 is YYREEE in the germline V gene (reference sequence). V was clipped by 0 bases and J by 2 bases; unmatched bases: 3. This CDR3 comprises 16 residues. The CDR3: CASSLGTSGLTDTQYF. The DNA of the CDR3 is TGTGCCAGCAGCTTGGGGACTAGCGGCCTCACAGATACGCAGTATTTT.

The CDR3 is CASSLAGIEKLFF. CDR3 DNA: TGTGCCAGCAGCTTAGCGGGGATTGAAAAACTGTTTTTT. The gene calls are TRBV11-2 and TRBJ1-4; unclear D gene. Per germline, CDR1 SGHAT and CDR2 FQNNGV. The V end lost 1 base, the J end lost 7 bases, and 7 bases lay between the germline ends. The CDR3 totals 13 residues.

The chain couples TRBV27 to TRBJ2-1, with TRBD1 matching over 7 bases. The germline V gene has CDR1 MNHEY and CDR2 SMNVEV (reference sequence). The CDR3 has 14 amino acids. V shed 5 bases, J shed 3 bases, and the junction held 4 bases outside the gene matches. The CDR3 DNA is TGTGCCAGCAGTCCCCGACAGGGCTACAATGAGCAGTTCTTC. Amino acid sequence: CASSPRQGYNEQFF.

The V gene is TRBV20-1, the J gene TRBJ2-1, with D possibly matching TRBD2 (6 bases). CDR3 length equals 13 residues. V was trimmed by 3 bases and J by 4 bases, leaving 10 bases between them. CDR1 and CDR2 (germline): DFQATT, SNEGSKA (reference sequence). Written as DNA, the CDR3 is TGCAGTGCTAGTCTCGCGGGGTACAATGAGCAGTTCTTC. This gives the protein CSASLAGYNEQFF.

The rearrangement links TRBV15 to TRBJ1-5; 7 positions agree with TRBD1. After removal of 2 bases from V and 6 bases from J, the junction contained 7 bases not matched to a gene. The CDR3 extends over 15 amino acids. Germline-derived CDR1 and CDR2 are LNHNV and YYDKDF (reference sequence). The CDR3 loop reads CATSRQGDVAQPQHF. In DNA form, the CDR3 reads TGTGCCACCAGCAGACAGGGGGATGTCGCTCAGCCCCAGCATTTT.

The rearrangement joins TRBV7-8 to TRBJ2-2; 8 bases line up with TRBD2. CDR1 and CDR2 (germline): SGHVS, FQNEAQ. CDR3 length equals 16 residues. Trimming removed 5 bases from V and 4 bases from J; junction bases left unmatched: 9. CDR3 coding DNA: TGTGCCAGCAGCGCCTACGGGGGGGCGGTCACCGGGGAGCTGTTTTTT. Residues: CASSAYGGAVTGELFF. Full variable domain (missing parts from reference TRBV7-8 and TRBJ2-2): GAGVSQSPRYKVAKRGQDVALRCDPISGHVSLFWYQQALGQGPEFLTYFQNEAQLDKSGLPSDRFFAERPEGSVSTLKIQRTQQEDSAVYLCASSAYGGAVTGELFFGEGSRLTVL.

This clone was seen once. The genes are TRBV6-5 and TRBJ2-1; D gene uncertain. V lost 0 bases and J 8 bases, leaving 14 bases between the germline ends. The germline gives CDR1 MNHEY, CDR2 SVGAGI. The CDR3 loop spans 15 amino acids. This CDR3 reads CASSYSTGHLHEQFF. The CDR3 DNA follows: TGTGCCAGCAGTTACTCGACGGGTCACCTGCATGAGCAGTTCTTC.

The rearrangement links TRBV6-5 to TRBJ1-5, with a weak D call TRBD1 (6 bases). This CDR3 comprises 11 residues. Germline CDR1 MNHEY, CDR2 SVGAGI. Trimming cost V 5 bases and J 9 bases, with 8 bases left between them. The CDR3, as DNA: TGTGCCAGCAGTCTACAGGGGCCCCAGCATTTT. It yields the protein CASSLQGPQHF.